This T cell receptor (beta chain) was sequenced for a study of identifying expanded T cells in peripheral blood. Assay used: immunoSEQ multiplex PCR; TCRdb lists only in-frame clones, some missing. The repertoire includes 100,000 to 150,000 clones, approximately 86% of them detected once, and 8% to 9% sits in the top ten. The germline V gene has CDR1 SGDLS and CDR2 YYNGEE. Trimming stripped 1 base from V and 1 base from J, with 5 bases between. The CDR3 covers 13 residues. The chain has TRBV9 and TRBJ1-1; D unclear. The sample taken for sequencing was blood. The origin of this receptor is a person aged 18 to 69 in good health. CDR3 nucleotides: TGTGCCAGCAGCGTACAGAGGAACACTGAAGCTTTCTTT. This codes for CASSVQRNTEAFF.